Here is one TCR beta chain with its context. Method: immunoSEQ multiplex PCR; TCRdb's copy keeps in-frame clones and lacks some. This table holds approximately 100,000 clones, 92% found once. This sample is drawn from a study of siplizumab effects on memory and regulatory T cells. The CDR3 contains 14 residues. The V gene's germline CDR1 is MDHEN and CDR2 SYDVKM. The ends were cut back, 3 bases at V and 4 bases at J, with 9 bases in the middle. This clonotype was obtained from a human donor in good health. The chain recombines TRBV28 with TRBJ2-2; D remains unclear. The specimen was non-Treg CD4+ T cells sorted from blood. As DNA, the CDR3 is TGTGCCAGCAGTTTCTCTCCGATCACCGGGGAGCTGTTTTTT. This encodes CASSFSPITGELFF.